This is a list of T cell receptor beta chains from one sample in a study of T-cell memory formation after mild COVID-19. TCRdb reprocessed the 5' RACE reads via MiXCR and lists one record per CDR3 protein. The top ten hold approximately 3.5% of the sample, which has about 170,000 distinct CDR3 sequences, 10% to 15% seen once. The sample taken for sequencing was PBMCs or a T cell subset sorted from them (not recorded which). The origin of the receptors is a man aged 18 to 29 who had mild COVID-19 (a few samples of this study predate the infection). Cell type and time point are not known. Each CDR3 is given with its conserved first and last residue. The order of the fields is D gene, clone size, J gene, V gene, CDR3 DNA, CDR3 protein. D genes are given only for firm matches. Clone sizes are given selectively: once, few, many, or a class where the clone is expanded.

D: NA
size: few
J: TRBJ1-1
V: TRBV5-1
DNA: TGCGCCAGCAGCTTGTTCCCCGAGAACACTGAAGCTTTCTTT
CDR3: CASSLFPENTEAFF

D: NA
size: few
J: TRBJ2-2
V: TRBV7-2
DNA: TGTGCCAGCAGCCAGCACCCGATAGGGGCCGGGGAGCTGTTTTTT
CDR3: CASSQHPIGAGELFF

D: NA
size: NA
J: TRBJ1-4
V: TRBV7-9
DNA: TGTGCCAGCAGCTACTCCATCAATAATGAAAAACTGTTTTTT
CDR3: CASSYSINNEKLFF

D: TRBD1
size: many
J: TRBJ2-7
V: TRBV5-1
DNA: TGCGCCAGCAGCCCGGGACAGGGAGTTTACGAGCAGTACTTC
CDR3: CASSPGQGVYEQYF

D: NA
size: many
J: TRBJ2-3
V: TRBV29-1
DNA: TGCAGCGCTCTAAACACAGATACGCAGTATTTT
CDR3: CSALNTDTQYF

D: NA
size: NA
J: TRBJ1-6
V: TRBV7-2
DNA: TGTGCCAGCAGCTGGGACCTCGACAGGAGGCGGAATTCACCCCTCCACTTT
CDR3: CASSWDLDRRRNSPLHF

D: NA
size: NA
J: TRBJ2-5
V: TRBV2
DNA: TGTGCCAGCAGTGTCGCAGAAGAGACCCAGTACTTC
CDR3: CASSVAEETQYF

D: NA
size: few
J: TRBJ1-3
V: TRBV6-1
DNA: TGTGCCAGCAGTCGCCAGGAGGTCGCGTCCGGAAACACCATATATTTT
CDR3: CASSRQEVASGNTIYF

D: NA
size: few
J: TRBJ1-5
V: TRBV7-6
DNA: TGTGCCACCGATCAGCCCCAGCATTTT
CDR3: CATDQPQHF

D: NA
size: few
J: TRBJ2-1
V: TRBV7-9
DNA: TGTGCCAGCAACCGAGGGGGAGATGCAAATGAGCAGTTCTTC
CDR3: CASNRGGDANEQFF

D: NA
size: many
J: TRBJ2-7
V: TRBV7-9
DNA: TGTGCCAGCAGCTTTGAGGGGCGCGAGCAGTACTTC
CDR3: CASSFEGREQYF

D: TRBD1
size: few
J: TRBJ1-6
V: TRBV7-9
DNA: TGTGCCAGCAGCTGGTCCGGGACAGGGAGTTCACCCCTCCACTTT
CDR3: CASSWSGTGSSPLHF

D: TRBD2
size: few
J: TRBJ2-7
V: TRBV12-3/TRBV12-4
DNA: TGTGCCAGCAGTTTCGGGGGGATTGAGAGCGAGCAGTACTTC
CDR3: CASSFGGIESEQYF

D: TRBD1
size: NA
J: TRBJ1-5
V: TRBV9
DNA: TGTGCCAGCAGCTCCGGGACAGGGGAATCCCAGCCCCAGCATTTT
CDR3: CASSSGTGESQPQHF

D: NA
size: many
J: TRBJ2-3
V: TRBV2
DNA: TGTGCCAGCAGTGTTGCGGATACGCAGTATTTT
CDR3: CASSVADTQYF

D: NA
size: few
J: TRBJ1-2
V: TRBV4-3
DNA: TGCGCCAGCAGCCAAGGTCGGAGGCATAACTATGGCTACACCTTC
CDR3: CASSQGRRHNYGYTF

D: TRBD1
size: once
J: TRBJ1-1
V: TRBV7-2
DNA: TGTGCCAGCAGCTACAGAAGGGACAGGACCCCTGAAGCTTTCTTT
CDR3: CASSYRRDRTPEAFF

D: TRBD1
size: NA
J: TRBJ1-1
V: TRBV4-2
DNA: TGTGCCAGCAGCCCACTGACAGGGGGCGTTACTGAAGCTTTCTTT
CDR3: CASSPLTGGVTEAFF

D: NA
size: NA
J: TRBJ1-2
V: TRBV11-2
DNA: TGTGCCAGCAGCTTAGTGACAGGCAACTATGGCTACACCTTC
CDR3: CASSLVTGNYGYTF

D: NA
size: few
J: TRBJ1-2
V: TRBV5-4
DNA: TGTGCCAGCAGCTTGGGGGAAGGGGGCTATGGCTACACCTTC
CDR3: CASSLGEGGYGYTF

D: NA
size: NA
J: TRBJ1-1
V: TRBV7-9
DNA: TGTGCCAGCAGCCAAGATTGGGCGAGGACTGAAGCTTTCTTT
CDR3: CASSQDWARTEAFF

D: NA
size: few
J: TRBJ2-2
V: TRBV24-1
DNA: TGTGCCACCAGTGATTATGGGGTGGAATGGACCGGGGAGCTGTTTTTT
CDR3: CATSDYGVEWTGELFF

D: NA
size: NA
J: TRBJ1-2
V: TRBV20-1
DNA: TGCAGTGTACCAGACCCTTTGCATGGCTACACCTTC
CDR3: CSVPDPLHGYTF

D: TRBD2
size: many
J: TRBJ2-1
V: TRBV7-7
DNA: TGTGCCAGCAGCCACGGGAGGGACAATGAGCAGTTCTTC
CDR3: CASSHGRDNEQFF

D: NA
size: NA
J: TRBJ2-7
V: TRBV9
DNA: TGTGCCAGCAGCGTACAGGGGACCTCCTACGAGCAGTACTTC
CDR3: CASSVQGTSYEQYF

D: NA
size: few
J: TRBJ1-5
V: TRBV27
DNA: TGTGCCAGCAGTTTCCAACCGGGTCAGCCCCAGCATTTT
CDR3: CASSFQPGQPQHF

D: TRBD1
size: NA
J: TRBJ1-5
V: TRBV19
DNA: TGTGCCAGTAGTCACTTCGACAGGGTCAGCAATCAGCCCCAGCATTTT
CDR3: CASSHFDRVSNQPQHF

D: NA
size: NA
J: TRBJ1-5
V: TRBV14
DNA: TGTGCCAGCAGCCAAGACCCCAATCAGCCCCAGCATTTT
CDR3: CASSQDPNQPQHF

D: NA
size: few
J: TRBJ1-1
V: TRBV7-9
DNA: TGTGCCAGCAGCTTTGGGTTCCCTGAAGCTTTCTTT
CDR3: CASSFGFPEAFF

D: NA
size: NA
J: TRBJ1-4
V: TRBV29-1
DNA: TGCAGCGTTGTCTTGAGTGATGAAAAACTGTTTTTT
CDR3: CSVVLSDEKLFF

D: NA
size: NA
J: TRBJ2-1
V: TRBV6-1
DNA: TGTGCCAGCAGTGAAGCGGGGCACAGAGACAATGAGCAGTTCTTC
CDR3: CASSEAGHRDNEQFF

D: NA
size: NA
J: TRBJ1-5
V: TRBV20-1
DNA: TGCAGTGCTAGAAGGGACGGCAACCAGCCCCAGCATTTT
CDR3: CSARRDGNQPQHF

D: TRBD1
size: few
J: TRBJ1-1
V: TRBV20-1
DNA: TGCAGTGCTAGAGATCCACGACAGGGCTGGACTGAAGCTTTCTTT
CDR3: CSARDPRQGWTEAFF

D: TRBD2
size: NA
J: TRBJ2-3
V: TRBV5-5
DNA: TGTGCCAGCAGCTTACAAGCGGGGCCAGATACGCAGTATTTT
CDR3: CASSLQAGPDTQYF

D: TRBD2
size: few
J: TRBJ2-1
V: TRBV12-3/TRBV12-4
DNA: TGTGCCAGCGGGGAGCGGGGTCCCTACAATGAGCAGTTCTTC
CDR3: CASGERGPYNEQFF

D: NA
size: few
J: TRBJ2-3
V: TRBV7-2
DNA: TGTGCCAGCAGCTTAGCCCTTCACCGGTTGAAAGATACGCAGTATTTT
CDR3: CASSLALHRLKDTQYF

D: NA
size: few
J: TRBJ1-5
V: TRBV6-1
DNA: TGTGCCAGCACCATATCAGAGTGGGGGGTCCAGCCCCAGCATTTT
CDR3: CASTISEWGVQPQHF

D: NA
size: few
J: TRBJ2-2
V: TRBV4-2
DNA: TGTGCCAGCAGCCAGGATCCAGTCCCCGGGGAGCTGTTTTTT
CDR3: CASSQDPVPGELFF

D: TRBD2
size: few
J: TRBJ2-5
V: TRBV7-9
DNA: TGTGCCAGCCTAGCGGGGGCTGGAGAGACCCAGTACTTC
CDR3: CASLAGAGETQYF

D: NA
size: few
J: TRBJ2-1
V: TRBV20-1
DNA: TGCAGTGCCCAACGACAGGACGCGGGGAGTGAGCAGTTCTTC
CDR3: CSAQRQDAGSEQFF

D: NA
size: few
J: TRBJ2-1
V: TRBV6-6
DNA: TGTGCCAGCAGCTTAAGACAGGTCAATACTGGGCAGTTCTTC
CDR3: CASSLRQVNTGQFF

D: NA
size: NA
J: TRBJ2-3
V: TRBV5-1
DNA: TGCGCCAGCAGCTTACATCTCGAGGGGATAACAGATACGCAGTATTTT
CDR3: CASSLHLEGITDTQYF

D: NA
size: few
J: TRBJ2-3
V: TRBV7-2
DNA: TGTGCCAGCAGCTTAGTTGGTTTGTTGGGCACAGATACGCAGTATTTT
CDR3: CASSLVGLLGTDTQYF

D: TRBD1
size: many
J: TRBJ2-3
V: TRBV7-3
DNA: TGTGCCAGCAGCTTAGGGACAGCTAGCACAGATACGCAGTATTTT
CDR3: CASSLGTASTDTQYF

D: NA
size: NA
J: TRBJ2-3
V: TRBV5-1
DNA: TGCGCCAGCAGCTTGGCCGAGGTAGGGGTCGGGATCATCACAGATACGCAGTATTTT
CDR3: CASSLAEVGVGIITDTQYF

D: NA
size: NA
J: TRBJ1-1
V: TRBV24-1
DNA: TGTGCCACCAGTGATTGTTTATCGAACACTGAAGCTTTCTTT
CDR3: CATSDCLSNTEAFF

D: NA
size: NA
J: TRBJ1-1
V: TRBV9
DNA: TGTGCCAGCAGCGGGAGGTGGTCCACTGAAGCTTTCTTT
CDR3: CASSGRWSTEAFF

D: NA
size: few
J: TRBJ2-4
V: TRBV29-1
DNA: TGCAGCGTTGATATAGCCAAAAACATTCAGTACTTC
CDR3: CSVDIAKNIQYF

D: NA
size: few
J: TRBJ2-4
V: TRBV28
DNA: TGTGCCAGCAGCTCCAGGGGAGCCAAAAACATTCAGTACTTC
CDR3: CASSSRGAKNIQYF

D: NA
size: few
J: TRBJ2-7
V: TRBV6-5
DNA: TGTGCCAGCAGTTCCCGACGAGATTACGAGCAGTACTTC
CDR3: CASSSRRDYEQYF

D: NA
size: many
J: TRBJ2-2
V: TRBV5-1
DNA: TGCGCCAGCAGCTTGGCGGCCTGGGGGGAAACCGGGGAGCTGTTTTTT
CDR3: CASSLAAWGETGELFF

D: NA
size: NA
J: TRBJ1-2
V: TRBV13
DNA: TGTGCCAGCAGCTCCCCAAGGGGAGAGGGGTATGGCTACACCTTC
CDR3: CASSSPRGEGYGYTF

D: TRBD1
size: NA
J: TRBJ1-3
V: TRBV7-9
DNA: TGTGCCAGCAGCCCCGGGGACAGGGGTTTGACTGGAAACACCATATATTTT
CDR3: CASSPGDRGLTGNTIYF

D: NA
size: NA
J: TRBJ1-4
V: TRBV12-3/TRBV12-4
DNA: TGTGCCAGCAGTACGGACGGAACTAATGAAAAACTGTTTTTT
CDR3: CASSTDGTNEKLFF

D: TRBD1
size: few
J: TRBJ1-1
V: TRBV20-1
DNA: TGCAGTGCTAGAGTGGGACAGGGGGCGCAAAAGGAAGCTTTCTTT
CDR3: CSARVGQGAQKEAFF

D: TRBD1
size: NA
J: TRBJ1-2
V: TRBV6-6
DNA: TGTGCCAGCAGTTACGGACAGGGGTCCCTTTCTAACTATGGCTACACCTTC
CDR3: CASSYGQGSLSNYGYTF

D: NA
size: NA
J: TRBJ1-1
V: TRBV4-1
DNA: TGCGCCAGCAGCCGGTGGGGCCCGGAGGGGACTGAAGCTTTCTTT
CDR3: CASSRWGPEGTEAFF

D: NA
size: once
J: TRBJ2-3
V: TRBV6-1
DNA: TGTGCCAGCAGTGAAGGGGCTATAGCAGATACGCAGTATTTT
CDR3: CASSEGAIADTQYF